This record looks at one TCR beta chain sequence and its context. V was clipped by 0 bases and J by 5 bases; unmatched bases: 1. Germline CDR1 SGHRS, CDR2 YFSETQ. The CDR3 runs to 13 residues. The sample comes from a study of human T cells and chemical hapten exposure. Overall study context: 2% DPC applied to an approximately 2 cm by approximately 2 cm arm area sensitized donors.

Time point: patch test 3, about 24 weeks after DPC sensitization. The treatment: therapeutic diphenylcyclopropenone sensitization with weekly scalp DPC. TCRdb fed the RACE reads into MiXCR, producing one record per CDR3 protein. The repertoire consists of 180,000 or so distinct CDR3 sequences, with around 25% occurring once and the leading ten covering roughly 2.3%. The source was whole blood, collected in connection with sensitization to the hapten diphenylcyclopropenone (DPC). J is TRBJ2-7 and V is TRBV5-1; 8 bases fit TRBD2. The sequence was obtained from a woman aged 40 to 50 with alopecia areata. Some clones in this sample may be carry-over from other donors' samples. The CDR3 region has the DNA TGCGCCAGCAGCTTGGGGACTAGCAACGAGCAGTACTTC. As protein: CASSLGTSNEQYF.